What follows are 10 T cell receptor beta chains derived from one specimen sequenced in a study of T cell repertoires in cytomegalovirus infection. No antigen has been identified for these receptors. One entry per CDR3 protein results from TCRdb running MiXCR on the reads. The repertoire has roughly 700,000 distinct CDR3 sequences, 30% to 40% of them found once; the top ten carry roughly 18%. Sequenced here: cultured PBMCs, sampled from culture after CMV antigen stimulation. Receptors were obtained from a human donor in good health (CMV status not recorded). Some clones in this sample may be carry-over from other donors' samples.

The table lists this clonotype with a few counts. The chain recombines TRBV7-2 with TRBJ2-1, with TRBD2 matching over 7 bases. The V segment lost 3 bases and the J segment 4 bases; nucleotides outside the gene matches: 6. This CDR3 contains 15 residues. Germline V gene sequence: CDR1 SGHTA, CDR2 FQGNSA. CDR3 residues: CASSLQSGNYNEQFF. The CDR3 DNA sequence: TGTGCCAGCAGCTTGCAAAGCGGGAATTACAATGAGCAGTTCTTC.

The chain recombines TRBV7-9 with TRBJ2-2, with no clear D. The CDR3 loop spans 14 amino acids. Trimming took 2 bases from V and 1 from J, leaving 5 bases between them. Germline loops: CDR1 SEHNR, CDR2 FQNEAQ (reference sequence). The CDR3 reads CASSLKQNTGELFF. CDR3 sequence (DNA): TGTGCCAGCAGCTTAAAACAGAACACCGGGGAGCTGTTTTTT.

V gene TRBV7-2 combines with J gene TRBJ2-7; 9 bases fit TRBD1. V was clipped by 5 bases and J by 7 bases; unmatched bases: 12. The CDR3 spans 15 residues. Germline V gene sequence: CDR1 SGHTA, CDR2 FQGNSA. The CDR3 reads CASSPSGTGLREQYF. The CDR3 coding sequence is TGTGCCAGCAGCCCCAGTGGGACAGGGTTAAGAGAGCAGTACTTC.

The CDR3 DNA sequence: TGTGCCATCAAGGGACCGCAAGCCTATGGCTACACCTTC. This sequence encodes CAIKGPQAYGYTF. The chain links TRBV10-3 to TRBJ1-2; D is possibly TRBD1 (5 bases). Trimming removed 7 bases at V and 4 bases at J, with 13 bases between. The CDR3 runs 13 residues. Germline values: CDR1 ENHRY, CDR2 SYGVKD.

The CDR3 loop is CSASGLAGPTDTQYF. The CDR3 nucleotides are TGCAGTGCTAGTGGTCTAGCGGGGCCCACAGATACGCAGTATTTT. The chain employs TRBV20-1 and TRBJ2-3; 9 positions match TRBD2. The CDR3 totals 15 residues. The V and J ends lost 3 bases and 2 bases, in that order; junction bases with no gene match: 6. From germline, CDR1 is DFQATT and CDR2 SNEGSKA (reference sequence).

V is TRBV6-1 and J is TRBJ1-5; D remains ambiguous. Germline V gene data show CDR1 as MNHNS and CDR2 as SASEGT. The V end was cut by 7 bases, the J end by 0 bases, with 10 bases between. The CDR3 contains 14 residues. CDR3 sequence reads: CASTPGHSNQPQHF. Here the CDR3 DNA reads TGTGCCAGCACCCCTGGGCATAGCAATCAGCCCCAGCATTTT.

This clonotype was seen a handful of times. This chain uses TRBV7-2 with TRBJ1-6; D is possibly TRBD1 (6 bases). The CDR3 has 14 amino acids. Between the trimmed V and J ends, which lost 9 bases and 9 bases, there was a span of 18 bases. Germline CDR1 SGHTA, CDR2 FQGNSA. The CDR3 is CASRGGQRGSPLHF. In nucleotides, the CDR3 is TGTGCCAGTCGAGGGGGGCAGCGGGGTTCACCCCTCCACTTT.

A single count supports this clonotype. CDR3 residues: CAIGWGQDTSYNEQFF. Here the CDR3 DNA reads TGTGCCATCGGTTGGGGACAGGATACCTCCTACAATGAGCAGTTCTTC. The chain couples TRBV10-3 to TRBJ2-1, with 8 bases that match TRBD1. The CDR3 is 16 amino acids. The V gene end was trimmed by 8 bases and the J gene end by 0 bases; junction bases not matched to a gene: 9. Germline V gives CDR1 ENHRY, CDR2 SYGVKD.

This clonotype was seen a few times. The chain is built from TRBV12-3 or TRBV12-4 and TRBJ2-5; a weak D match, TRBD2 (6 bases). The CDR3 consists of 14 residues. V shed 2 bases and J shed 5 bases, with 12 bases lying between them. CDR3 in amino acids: CASSLMSGGETQYF. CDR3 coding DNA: TGTGCCAGCAGTTTAATGAGTGGGGGGGAGACCCAGTACTTC.

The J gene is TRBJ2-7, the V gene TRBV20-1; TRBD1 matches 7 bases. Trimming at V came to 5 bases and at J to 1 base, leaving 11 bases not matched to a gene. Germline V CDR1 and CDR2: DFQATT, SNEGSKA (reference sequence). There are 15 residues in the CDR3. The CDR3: CSARPPGQTSYEQYF. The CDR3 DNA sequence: TGCAGTGCTCGACCTCCGGGACAGACTTCCTACGAGCAGTACTTC.